This T cell receptor beta chain was identified in a study of blood T cell repertoires in COVID-19. Study overall: COVID-19 samples from acute and convalescent phases originated in the United States, Italy and Spain. From T cells, B-cell-depleted T cells, or PBMCs came the material, which was cDNA or gDNA.

In the authors' methods: Reference gene primer amplification in the assay estimated nucleated cell counts. Sequenced by immunoSEQ multiplex PCR; TCRdb stores in-frame clones only, minus some. V, J and clone size were drawn from that table, and D and trimming were deduced from the DNA. The sample holds 180,000 or so clones; 84% are singletons and the top ten take 7.7%. The CDR3 totals 17 residues. V was pared by 2 bases and J by 6 bases, with 17 bases between. Per germline, CDR1 KGHSH and CDR2 LQKENI. Sample: peripheral blood. This sequence joins TRBV18 and TRBJ1-6, with D unclear. The clonotype originates from a man aged 40-55 years who had recovered from COVID-19. The CDR3 loop reads CASSPYAGEPFNSPLHF. In DNA form, the CDR3 reads TGTGCCAGCTCACCATATGCCGGGGAACCCTTTAATTCACCCCTCCACTTT.